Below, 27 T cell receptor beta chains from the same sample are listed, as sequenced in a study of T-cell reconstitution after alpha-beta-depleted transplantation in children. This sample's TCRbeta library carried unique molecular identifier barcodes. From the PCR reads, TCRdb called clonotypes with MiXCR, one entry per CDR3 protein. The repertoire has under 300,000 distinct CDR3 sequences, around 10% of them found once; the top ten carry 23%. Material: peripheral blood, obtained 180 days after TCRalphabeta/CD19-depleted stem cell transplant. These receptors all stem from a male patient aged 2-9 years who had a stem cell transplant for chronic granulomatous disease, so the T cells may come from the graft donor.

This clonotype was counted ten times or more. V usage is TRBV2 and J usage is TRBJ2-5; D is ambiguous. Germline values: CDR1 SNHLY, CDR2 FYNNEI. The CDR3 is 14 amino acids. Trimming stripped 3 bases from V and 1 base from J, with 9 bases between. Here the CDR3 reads CASSERLIQETQYF. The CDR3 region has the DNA TGTGCCAGCAGTGAGAGGCTTATCCAAGAGACCCAGTACTTC.

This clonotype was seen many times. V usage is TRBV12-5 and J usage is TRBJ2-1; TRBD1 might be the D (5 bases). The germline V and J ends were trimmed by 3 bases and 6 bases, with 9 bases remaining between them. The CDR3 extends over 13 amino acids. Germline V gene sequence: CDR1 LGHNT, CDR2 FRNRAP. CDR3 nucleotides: TGTGCTAGTGGTTTTGGACAACTCAATGAGCAGTTCTTC. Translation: CASGFGQLNEQFF.

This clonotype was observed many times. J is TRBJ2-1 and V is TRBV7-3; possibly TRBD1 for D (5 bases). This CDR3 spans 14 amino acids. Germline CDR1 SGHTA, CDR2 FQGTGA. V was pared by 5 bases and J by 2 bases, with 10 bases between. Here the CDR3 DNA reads TGTGCCAGCAGCCTAAGGGGCCCCTACAATGAGCAGTTCTTC. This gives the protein CASSLRGPYNEQFF.

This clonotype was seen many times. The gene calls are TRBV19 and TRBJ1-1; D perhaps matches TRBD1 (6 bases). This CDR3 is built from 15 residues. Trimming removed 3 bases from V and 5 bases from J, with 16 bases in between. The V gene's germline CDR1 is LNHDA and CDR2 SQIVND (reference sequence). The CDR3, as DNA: TGTGCCAGTAGTATTAAGGGGGGAAGTTCTACTGAAGCTTTCTTT. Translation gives CASSIKGGSSTEAFF. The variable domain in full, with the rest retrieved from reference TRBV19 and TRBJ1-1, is DGGITQSPKYLFRKEGQNVTLSCEQNLNHDAMYWYRQDPGQGLRLIYYSQIVNDFQKGDIAEGYSVSREKKESFPLTVTSAQKNPTAFYLCASSIKGGSSTEAFFGQGTRLTVV.

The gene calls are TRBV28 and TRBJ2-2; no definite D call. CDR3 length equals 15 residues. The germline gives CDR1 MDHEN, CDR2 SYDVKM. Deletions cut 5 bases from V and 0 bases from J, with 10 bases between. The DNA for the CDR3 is TGTGCCAGCAGTCTACAAGGGACGAACACCGGGGAGCTGTTTTTT. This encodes CASSLQGTNTGELFF.

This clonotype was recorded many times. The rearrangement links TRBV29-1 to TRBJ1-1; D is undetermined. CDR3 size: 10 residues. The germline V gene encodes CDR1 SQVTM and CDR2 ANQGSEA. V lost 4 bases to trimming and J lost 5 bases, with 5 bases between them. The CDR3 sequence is CSVVGTEAFF. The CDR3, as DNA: TGCAGCGTTGTGGGAACTGAAGCTTTCTTT.

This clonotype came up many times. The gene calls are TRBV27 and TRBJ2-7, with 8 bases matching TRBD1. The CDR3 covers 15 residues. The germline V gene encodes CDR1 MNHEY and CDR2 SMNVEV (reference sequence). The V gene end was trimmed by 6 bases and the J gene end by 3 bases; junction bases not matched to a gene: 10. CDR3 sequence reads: CASRTRTGLSYEQYF. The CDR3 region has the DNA TGTGCCAGCAGGACTCGGACAGGGCTAAGCTACGAGCAGTACTTC.

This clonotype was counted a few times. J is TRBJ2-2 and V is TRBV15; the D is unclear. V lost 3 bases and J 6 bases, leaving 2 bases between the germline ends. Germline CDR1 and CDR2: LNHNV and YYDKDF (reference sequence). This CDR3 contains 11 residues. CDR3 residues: CATSSSGELFF. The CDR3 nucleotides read TGTGCCACCAGCAGTTCCGGGGAGCTGTTTTTT.

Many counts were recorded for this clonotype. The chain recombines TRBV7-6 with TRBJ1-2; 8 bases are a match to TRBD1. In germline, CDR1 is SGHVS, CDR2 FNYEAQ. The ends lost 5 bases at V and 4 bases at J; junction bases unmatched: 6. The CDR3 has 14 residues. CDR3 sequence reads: CASSPRQGSYGYTF. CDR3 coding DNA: TGTGCCAGCAGCCCACGACAGGGGTCCTATGGCTACACCTTC.

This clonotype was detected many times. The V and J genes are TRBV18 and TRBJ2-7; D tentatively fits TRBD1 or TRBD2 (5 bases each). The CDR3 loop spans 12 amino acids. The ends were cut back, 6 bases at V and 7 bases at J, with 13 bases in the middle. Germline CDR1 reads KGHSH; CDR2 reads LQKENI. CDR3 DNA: TGTGCCAGCTCCCGGGACCAGGAAGAGCAGTACTTC. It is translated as CASSRDQEEQYF.

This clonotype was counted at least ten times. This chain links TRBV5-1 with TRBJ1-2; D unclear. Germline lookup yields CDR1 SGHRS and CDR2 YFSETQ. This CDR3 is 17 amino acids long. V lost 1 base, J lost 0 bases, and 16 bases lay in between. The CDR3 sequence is CASSLNGQDFSNYGYTF. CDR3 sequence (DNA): TGCGCCAGCAGCTTGAACGGGCAGGACTTCTCTAACTATGGCTACACCTTC. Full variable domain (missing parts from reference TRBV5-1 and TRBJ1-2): KAGVTQTPRYLIKTRGQQVTLSCSPISGHRSVSWYQQTPGQGLQFLFEYFSETQRNKGNFPGRFSGRQFSNSRSEMNVSTLELGDSALYLCASSLNGQDFSNYGYTFGSGTRLTVV.

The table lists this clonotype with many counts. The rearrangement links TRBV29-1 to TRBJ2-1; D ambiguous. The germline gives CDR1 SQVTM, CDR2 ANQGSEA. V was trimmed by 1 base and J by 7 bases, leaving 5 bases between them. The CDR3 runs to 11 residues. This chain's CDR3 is CSVEVQNEQFF. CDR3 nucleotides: TGCAGCGTTGAAGTCCAGAATGAGCAGTTCTTC.

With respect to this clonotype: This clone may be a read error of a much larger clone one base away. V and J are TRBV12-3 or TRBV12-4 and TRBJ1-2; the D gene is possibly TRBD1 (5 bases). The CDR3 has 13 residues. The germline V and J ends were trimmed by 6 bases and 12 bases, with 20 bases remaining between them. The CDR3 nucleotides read TGTGCCAGCAGGACCGGGACTGAGGAGGGCGACACCTTC. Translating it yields CASRTGTEEGDTF.

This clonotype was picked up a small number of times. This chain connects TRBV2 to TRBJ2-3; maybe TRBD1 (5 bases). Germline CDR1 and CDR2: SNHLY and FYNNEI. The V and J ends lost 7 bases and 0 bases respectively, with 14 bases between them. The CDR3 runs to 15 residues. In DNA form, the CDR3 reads TGTGCCAGCAAGCCACAGGCTACTAGCACAGATACGCAGTATTTT. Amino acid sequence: CASKPQATSTDTQYF.

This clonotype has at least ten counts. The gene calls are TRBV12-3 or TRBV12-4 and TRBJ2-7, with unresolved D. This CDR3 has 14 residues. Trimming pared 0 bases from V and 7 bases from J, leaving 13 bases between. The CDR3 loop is CASSLALRVREQYF. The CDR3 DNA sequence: TGTGCCAGCAGTTTAGCGTTAAGGGTAAGGGAGCAGTACTTC.

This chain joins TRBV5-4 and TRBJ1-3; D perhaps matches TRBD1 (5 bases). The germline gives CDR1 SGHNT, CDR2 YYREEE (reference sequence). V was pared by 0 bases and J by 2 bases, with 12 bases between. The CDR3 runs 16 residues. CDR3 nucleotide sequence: TGTGCCAGCAGCTTGGGGCAGGGCAGGGCTGGAAACACCATATATTTT. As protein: CASSLGQGRAGNTIYF.

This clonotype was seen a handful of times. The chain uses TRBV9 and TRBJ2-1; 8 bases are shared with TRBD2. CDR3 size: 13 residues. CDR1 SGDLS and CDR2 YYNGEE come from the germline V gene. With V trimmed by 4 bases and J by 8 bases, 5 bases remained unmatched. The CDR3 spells CASSLSGNDEQFF. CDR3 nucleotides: TGTGCCAGCAGCCTTAGCGGGAACGATGAGCAGTTCTTC.

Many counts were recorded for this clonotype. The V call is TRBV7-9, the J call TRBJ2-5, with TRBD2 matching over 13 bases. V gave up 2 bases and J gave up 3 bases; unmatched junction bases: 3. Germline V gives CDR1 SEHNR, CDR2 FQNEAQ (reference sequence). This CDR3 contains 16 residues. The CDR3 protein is CASSLILAGGKETQYF. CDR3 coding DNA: TGTGCCAGCAGCTTAATACTAGCGGGAGGGAAAGAGACCCAGTACTTC.

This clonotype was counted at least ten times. The CDR3 DNA reads as TGCAGTGCTAGTAAGCTACCCCACGAGCAGTACTTC. Encoded protein: CSASKLPHEQYF. The V call is TRBV20-1, the J call TRBJ2-7; no firm D call. The CDR3 length is 12 residues. Germline CDR1 and CDR2: DFQATT and SNEGSKA (reference sequence). The V and J ends lost 3 bases and 5 bases respectively, with 11 bases between them.

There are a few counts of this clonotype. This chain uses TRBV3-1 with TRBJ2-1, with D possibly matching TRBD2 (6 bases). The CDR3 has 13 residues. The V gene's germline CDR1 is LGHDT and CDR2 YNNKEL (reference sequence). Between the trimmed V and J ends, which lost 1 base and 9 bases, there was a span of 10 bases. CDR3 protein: CASSQGLDREQFF. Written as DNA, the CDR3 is TGTGCCAGCAGCCAAGGACTAGACCGTGAGCAGTTCTTC.

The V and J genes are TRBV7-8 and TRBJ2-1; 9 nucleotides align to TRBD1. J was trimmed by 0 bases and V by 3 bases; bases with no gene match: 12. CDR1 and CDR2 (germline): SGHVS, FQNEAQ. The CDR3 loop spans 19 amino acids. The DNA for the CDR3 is TGTGCCAGCAGCTTCCCCCCGGACAGGGGCATTACCTCCTACAATGAGCAGTTCTTC. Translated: CASSFPPDRGITSYNEQFF.

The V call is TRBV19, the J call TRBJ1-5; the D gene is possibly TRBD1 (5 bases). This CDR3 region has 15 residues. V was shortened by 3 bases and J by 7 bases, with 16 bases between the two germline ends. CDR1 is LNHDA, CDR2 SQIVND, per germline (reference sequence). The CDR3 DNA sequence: TGTGCCAGTAGTATCGGCAGGGCTGGGTTCCAGCCCCAGCATTTT. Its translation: CASSIGRAGFQPQHF.

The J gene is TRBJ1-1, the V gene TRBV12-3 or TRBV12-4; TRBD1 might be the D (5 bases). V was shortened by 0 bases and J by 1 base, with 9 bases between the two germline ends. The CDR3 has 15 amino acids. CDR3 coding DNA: TGTGCCAGCAGTTTAGCAGGGGATCCGAACACTGAAGCTTTCTTT. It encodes CASSLAGDPNTEAFF.

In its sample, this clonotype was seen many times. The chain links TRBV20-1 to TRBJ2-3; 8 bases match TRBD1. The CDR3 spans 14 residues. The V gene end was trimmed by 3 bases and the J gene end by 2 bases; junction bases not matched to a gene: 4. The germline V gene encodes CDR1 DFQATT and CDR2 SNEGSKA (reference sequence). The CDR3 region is CSARTGVVTDTQYF. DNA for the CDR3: TGCAGTGCTAGGACAGGGGTGGTCACAGATACGCAGTATTTT.

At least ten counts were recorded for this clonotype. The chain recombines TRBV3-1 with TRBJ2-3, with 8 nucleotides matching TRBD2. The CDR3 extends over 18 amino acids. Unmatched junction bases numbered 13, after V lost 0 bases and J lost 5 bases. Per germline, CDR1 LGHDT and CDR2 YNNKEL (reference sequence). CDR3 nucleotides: TGTGCCAGCAGCCAAGATCCAAGGATGGCGGGGGGAGTAGATACGCAGTATTTT. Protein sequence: CASSQDPRMAGGVDTQYF.

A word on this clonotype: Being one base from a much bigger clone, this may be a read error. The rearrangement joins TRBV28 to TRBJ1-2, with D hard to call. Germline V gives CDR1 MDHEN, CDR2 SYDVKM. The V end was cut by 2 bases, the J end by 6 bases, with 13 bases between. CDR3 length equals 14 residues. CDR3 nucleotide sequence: TGTGCCAGCAGTTTACGGGCAGGCCCCGATGGCTACACCTTC. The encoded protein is CASSLRAGPDGYTF.

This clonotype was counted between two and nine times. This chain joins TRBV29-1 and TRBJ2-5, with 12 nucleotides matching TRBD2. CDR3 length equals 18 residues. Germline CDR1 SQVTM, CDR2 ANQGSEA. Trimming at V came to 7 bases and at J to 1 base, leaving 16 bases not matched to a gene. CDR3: CSATRLAGEVSLQETQYF. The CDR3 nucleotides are TGCAGCGCCACCAGACTAGCGGGAGAGGTGTCCCTCCAAGAGACCCAGTACTTC.